A single sample gave rise to the 28 T cell receptor beta chains below, sequenced in a study of T cell responses to AZD1222 COVID-19 vaccine. This table comes from immunoSEQ multiplex PCR, and its TCRdb copy is limited to in-frame clones, with some not included. Among 95,000 to 130,000 clones listed, 80% to 90% were seen once. The sample was peripheral blood, taken on day 0 of MenACWY control vaccination. The receptors originated from an adult in good health.

This clone was detected once. Other DNA sequences in the sample encode the same CDR3. The rearrangement links TRBV24-1 to TRBJ2-5, with 7 bases identical to TRBD2. CDR3 length equals 14 residues. The V gene's germline CDR1 is KGHDR and CDR2 SFDVKD. The V and J ends lost 1 base and 5 bases, in that order; junction bases with no gene match: 3. The CDR3 DNA follows: TGTGCCACCAGTGATTTAGGCGGGGGTGAGACCCAGTACTTC. Its translation: CATSDLGGGETQYF.

The genes are TRBV7-2 and TRBJ1-2; 9 positions agree with TRBD1. With V trimmed by 3 bases and J by 7 bases, 6 bases remained unmatched. From germline, CDR1 is SGHTA and CDR2 FQGNSA. The CDR3 covers 14 residues. In nucleotides, the CDR3 is TGTGCCAGCAGCTTGGATACAGGGGGCTCTGGCTACACCTTC. Its protein is CASSLDTGGSGYTF. Together with reference TRBV7-2 and TRBJ1-2, the CDR3 gives the full variable domain: GAGVSQSPSNKVTEKGKDVELRCDPISGHTALYWYRQSLGQGLEFLIYFQGNSAPDKSGLPSDRFSAERTGGSVSTLTIQRTQQEDSAVYLCASSLDTGGSGYTFGSGTRLTVV.

The CDR3 coding sequence is TGTGCCAGCAGCTTAGTTGCGGTGGTTGGAAACACCATATATTTT. It codes for CASSLVAVVGNTIYF. The rearrangement links TRBV7-2 to TRBJ1-3; D uncertain. V lost 1 base and J lost 3, with 10 bases in between. This CDR3 is 15 amino acids long. Germline V gene data show CDR1 as SGHTA and CDR2 as FQGNSA.

The chain links TRBV9 to TRBJ1-3; no reliable D call. CDR1 and CDR2 (germline): SGDLS, YYNGEE. Trimming shortened V by 0 bases and J by 2 bases, and 12 bases separated the two germline ends. The CDR3 extends over 16 amino acids. CDR3 residues: CASSVGDALTGNTIYF. The CDR3 DNA reads as TGTGCCAGCAGCGTAGGCGATGCTCTCACTGGAAACACCATATATTTT. Full variable domain (remainder filled in from reference TRBV9 and TRBJ1-3): DSGVTQTPKHLITATGQRVTLRCSPRSGDLSVYWYQQSLDQGLQFLIQYYNGEERAKGNILERFSAQQFPDLHSELNLSSLELGDSALYFCASSVGDALTGNTIYFGEGSWLTVV.

V usage is TRBV6-2 or TRBV6-3 and J usage is TRBJ2-7; TRBD2 matches 13 bases. Germline V gene sequence: CDR1 MNHEY, CDR2 SVGEGT. Trimming removed 5 bases from V and 0 bases from J; junction bases left unmatched: 7. The CDR3 sequence is 17 residues long. DNA of the CDR3: TGTGCCAGCAGTGGCCGACTAGCGGGGGGTAGCTCCTACGAGCAGTACTTC. Protein product: CASSGRLAGGSSYEQYF.

In its sample, this clone ranks as medium-sized. The chain employs TRBV4-3 and TRBJ2-1, with 12 bases fitting TRBD2. Germline values: CDR1 LGHNA, CDR2 YSLEER. The CDR3 sequence is 16 residues long. With V trimmed by 0 bases and J by 9 bases, 6 bases remained unmatched. The DNA for the CDR3 is TGCGCCAGCAGCCAAGATCTAGCGGGGGGGCCAAGTGAGCAGTTCTTC. The encoded protein is CASSQDLAGGPSEQFF.

This clone was counted between two and nine times. The CDR3 here is CASSLVGTDANYGYTF. The CDR3 DNA follows: TGTGCCAGCAGCTTAGTTGGGACGGATGCTAACTATGGCTACACCTTC. V and J are TRBV7-9 and TRBJ1-2; D possibly corresponds to TRBD1 (5 bases). Germline lookup yields CDR1 SEHNR and CDR2 FQNEAQ (reference sequence). Trimming removed 1 base from V and 0 bases from J, with 12 bases in between. The CDR3 consists of 16 residues.

This clone was seen just once. V gene TRBV3-1 (or the pseudogene TRBV3-2) combines with J gene TRBJ2-4, with a weak D call TRBD1 (6 bases). This CDR3 spans 16 amino acids. Per the germline V gene, CDR1 is LGHDT and CDR2 is YNNKEL (reference sequence). V lost 3 bases and J lost 0, with 12 bases in between. CDR3 DNA: TGTGCCAGCAGCCACCACAGGGAACTAGCCAAAAACATTCAGTACTTC. Its protein product is CASSHHRELAKNIQYF.

J is TRBJ2-2 and V is TRBV6-5; D call uncertain. This CDR3 has 14 residues. Germline V gene lookup returns CDR1 MNHEY and CDR2 SVGAGI. The ends were cut back, 6 bases at V and 3 bases at J, with 11 bases in the middle. The CDR3 loop reads CASSPSTHTGELFF. CDR3 coding DNA: TGTGCCAGCAGCCCATCGACACACACCGGGGAGCTGTTTTTT.

This clone was recorded once. The CDR3 sequence: CASRKSGGALDTQYF. The CDR3 nucleotides are TGTGCCAGCAGGAAAAGCGGGGGGGCCTTAGATACGCAGTATTTT. The gene calls are TRBV6-5 and TRBJ2-3; the match to TRBD2 covers 10 bases. The CDR3 contains 15 residues. V lost 6 bases, J lost 5 bases, and 8 bases stayed unmatched. Germline V gene sequence: CDR1 MNHEY, CDR2 SVGAGI.

This rearrangement joins TRBV29-1 to TRBJ2-7; no clear D. Trimming removed 4 bases at V and 6 bases at J, with 10 bases between. Looked up from germline, CDR1 is SQVTM and CDR2 is ANQGSEA. The CDR3 has 11 amino acids. CDR3 amino acids: CSVGDVSEQYF. CDR3 DNA sequence: TGCAGCGTTGGGGATGTCTCCGAGCAGTACTTC.

This CDR3 reads CSASRDEKLFF. The CDR3 DNA follows: TGCAGTGCTAGCAGGGATGAAAAACTGTTTTTT. V is TRBV20-1 and J is TRBJ1-4, with D maybe TRBD1 (5 bases). CDR3 length: 11 amino acids. V lost 3 bases to trimming and J lost 6 bases, with 5 bases between them. CDR1 DFQATT and CDR2 SNEGSKA come from the germline V gene (reference sequence).

The DNA of the CDR3 is TGTGCCAGCAGCCCTGGCGGGGGGCTTCAGCCCCAGCATTTT. Residues: CASSPGGGLQPQHF. The chain links TRBV28 to TRBJ1-5; D possibly corresponds to TRBD1 (6 bases). CDR3 length: 14 amino acids. From germline, CDR1 is MDHEN and CDR2 SYDVKM. The V end was cut by 6 bases, the J end by 6 bases, with 15 bases between.

This chain connects TRBV18 to TRBJ1-2, with 7 bases that match TRBD1. The CDR3 runs 14 residues. Germline CDR1 KGHSH, CDR2 LQKENI. The V segment lost 2 bases and the J segment 1 base; nucleotides outside the gene matches: 1. This CDR3 reads CASSPDRDNYGYTF. DNA for the CDR3: TGTGCCAGCTCACCAGACAGGGATAACTATGGCTACACCTTC.

The chain uses TRBV5-1 and TRBJ2-2; D is unclear. The length of the CDR3 is 14 residues. V lost 3 bases and J 1 base, leaving 7 bases between the germline ends. Germline V gene sequence: CDR1 SGHRS, CDR2 YFSETQ. Here the CDR3 reads CASSSTVNTGELFF. DNA for the CDR3: TGCGCCAGCAGCTCGACCGTGAACACCGGGGAGCTGTTTTTT.

V usage is TRBV18 and J usage is TRBJ1-2; no clear D gene. V lost 2 bases to trimming and J lost 8 bases, with 15 bases between them. The CDR3 length is 14 residues. Per germline, CDR1 KGHSH and CDR2 LQKENI. In DNA form, the CDR3 reads TGTGCCAGCTCACCAGGGGTGTCTATTGAAGGCTACACCTTC. As protein: CASSPGVSIEGYTF.

This chain links TRBV5-1 with TRBJ2-7; D remains ambiguous. There are 13 residues in the CDR3. The V end was cut by 0 bases, the J end by 3 bases, with 7 bases between. CDR1 and CDR2 from the germline V gene are SGHRS and YFSETQ. The CDR3 DNA sequence: TGCGCCAGCAGCTTGGCCGGCAGCTACGAGCAGTACTTC. It specifies CASSLAGSYEQYF. Full variable domain (missing parts from reference TRBV5-1 and TRBJ2-7): KAGVTQTPRYLIKTRGQQVTLSCSPISGHRSVSWYQQTPGQGLQFLFEYFSETQRNKGNFPGRFSGRQFSNSRSEMNVSTLELGDSALYLCASSLAGSYEQYFGPGTRLTVT.

The V call is TRBV18, the J call TRBJ1-2; a weak D match, TRBD1 (6 bases). Trimming removed 1 base from V and 8 bases from J, with 17 bases in between. CDR3 length: 15 residues. Germline CDR1 reads KGHSH; CDR2 reads LQKENI. CDR3 protein: CASSPQDRTLGGYTF. As DNA, the CDR3 is TGTGCCAGCTCACCACAGGACAGAACTCTAGGCGGCTACACCTTC.

This clone was detected once. The V gene is TRBV6-2 or TRBV6-3, the J gene TRBJ2-3, with 7 bases identical to TRBD2. The CDR3 sequence is 20 residues long. Germline-derived CDR1 and CDR2 are MNHEY and SVGEGT. Germline trimming cut 0 bases from V and 2 bases from J; bases unmatched to any gene: 17. In nucleotides, the CDR3 is TGTGCCAGCAGTTACTCTCAGGTTCCAGCGGGGAACTTAAACACAGATACGCAGTATTTT. Encoded protein: CASSYSQVPAGNLNTDTQYF.

The chain employs TRBV2 and TRBJ1-6, with 7 bases aligning to TRBD1. This CDR3 is 19 amino acids long. V shed 6 bases and J 6 bases; nucleotides not matched to a gene: 20. CDR1 is SNHLY, CDR2 FYNNEI, per germline. This CDR3 is CASSVLGGQLIRSNSPLHF. For the CDR3, the DNA is TGTGCCAGCAGCGTACTGGGGGGACAGCTAATCCGGTCTAATTCACCCCTCCACTTT. Using reference TRBV2 and TRBJ1-6 for the parts outside the CDR3, the full variable domain is EPEVTQTPSHQVTQMGQEVILRCVPISNHLYFYWYRQILGQKVEFLVSFYNNEISEKSEIFDDQFSVERPDGSNFTLKIRSTKLEDSAMYFCASSVLGGQLIRSNSPLHFGNGTRLTVT.

Note on this clone: In the same sample, other DNA sequences code for this CDR3. The rearrangement joins TRBV29-1 to TRBJ1-5; 8 bases align to TRBD1. The CDR3 sequence is 13 residues long. From germline, CDR1 is SQVTM and CDR2 ANQGSEA. The J segment lost 4 bases and the V segment lost 7 bases, leaving 6 bases of the junction unmatched. CDR3 sequence reads: CSALTGGNQPQHF. In DNA form, the CDR3 reads TGCAGCGCCTTAACAGGGGGTAATCAGCCCCAGCATTTT.

This clone was counted a single time. The rearrangement joins TRBV7-8 to TRBJ1-6; D is ambiguous. CDR3 length: 15 amino acids. V was shortened by 5 bases and J by 7 bases, with 15 bases between the two germline ends. Germline-derived CDR1 and CDR2 are SGHVS and FQNEAQ. The CDR3 region is CASSPDRTGNSPLHF. The DNA of the CDR3 is TGTGCCAGCAGCCCCGACCGGACTGGGAATTCACCCCTCCACTTT.

V is TRBV9 and J is TRBJ2-5, with D perhaps TRBD2 (5 bases). There are 14 residues in the CDR3. V lost 0 bases and J 4 bases, leaving 10 bases between the germline ends. Germline V gene sequence: CDR1 SGDLS, CDR2 YYNGEE. DNA for the CDR3: TGTGCCAGCAGCGTAGATGCTAGCACAGAGACCCAGTACTTC. Residues: CASSVDASTETQYF. Variable domain in full (rest from reference TRBV9 and TRBJ2-5): DSGVTQTPKHLITATGQRVTLRCSPRSGDLSVYWYQQSLDQGLQFLIQYYNGEERAKGNILERFSAQQFPDLHSELNLSSLELGDSALYFCASSVDASTETQYFGPGTRLLVL.

This chain uses TRBV11-2 with TRBJ2-7; 8 nucleotides align to TRBD1. V was pared by 5 bases and J by 4 bases, with 10 bases of the junction left unmatched. This CDR3 is 15 amino acids long. CDR1 is SGHAT and CDR2 is FQNNGV in the germline V gene. CDR3 nucleotides: TGTGCCAGCAGCCTACAGGGGGGCAGACAATACGAGCAGTACTTC. Its protein product is CASSLQGGRQYEQYF.

This clone was detected a few times. The genes are TRBV9 and TRBJ1-3, with D uncertain. The V end was cut by 0 bases, the J end by 4 bases, with 14 bases between. This CDR3 contains 16 residues. Germline assignment: CDR1 SGDLS and CDR2 YYNGEE. CDR3 loop: CASSVGLGITGNTIYF. CDR3 nucleotides: TGTGCCAGCAGCGTAGGATTAGGGATAACAGGAAACACCATATATTTT. The full variable domain, rest sourced from reference TRBV9 and TRBJ1-3, is DSGVTQTPKHLITATGQRVTLRCSPRSGDLSVYWYQQSLDQGLQFLIQYYNGEERAKGNILERFSAQQFPDLHSELNLSSLELGDSALYFCASSVGLGITGNTIYFGEGSWLTVV.

The chain employs TRBV11-2 and TRBJ1-4; 7 bases line up with TRBD1. The CDR3 runs 15 residues. Germline CDR1 is SGHAT and CDR2 is FQNNGV. J gave up 4 bases and V 5 bases, and 7 bases lay outside the gene matches. The CDR3 bases are TGTGCCAGCAGCGTCGGGACAGCCGATAATGAAAAACTGTTTTTT. It encodes CASSVGTADNEKLFF.

This clone was picked up one time. The genes are TRBV2 and TRBJ1-5, with TRBD1 matching 11 bases. Germline V gene sequence: CDR1 SNHLY, CDR2 FYNNEI. With 4 bases clipped from V and 6 bases from J, the junction kept 5 bases outside the gene matches. The CDR3 has 15 residues. The CDR3 loop reads CASSAGQGALQPQHF. The CDR3 DNA is TGTGCCAGCAGTGCCGGACAGGGGGCCCTTCAGCCCCAGCATTTT.

The chain carries TRBV15 and TRBJ2-3; the D gene is possibly TRBD1 (5 bases). Trimming took 6 bases from V and 2 from J, leaving 18 bases between them. The CDR3 is 16 amino acids. In germline, CDR1 is LNHNV, CDR2 YYDKDF (reference sequence). CDR3 sequence: CATSNPRTLPTDTQYF. The CDR3, as DNA: TGTGCCACCAGTAATCCTAGGACACTCCCCACAGATACGCAGTATTTT.